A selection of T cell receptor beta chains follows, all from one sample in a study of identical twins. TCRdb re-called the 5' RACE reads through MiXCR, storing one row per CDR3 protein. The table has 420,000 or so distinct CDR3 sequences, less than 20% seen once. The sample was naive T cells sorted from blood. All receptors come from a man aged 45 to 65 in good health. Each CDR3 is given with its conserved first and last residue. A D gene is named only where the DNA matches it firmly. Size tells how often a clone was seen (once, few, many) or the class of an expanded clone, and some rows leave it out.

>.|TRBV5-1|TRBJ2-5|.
TGCGCCAGCAGCTTGGATGGCCAGCGGGCGGAGACCCAGTACTTC
CASSLDGQRAETQYF
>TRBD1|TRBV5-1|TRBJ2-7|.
TGCGCCAGCAGCTTGACCTCAGGGGGCATGAGCTCCTACGAGCAGTACTTC
CASSLTSGGMSSYEQYF
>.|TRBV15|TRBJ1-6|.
TGTGCCACCAGCAGAGATTTGGAGGGAGAGGGTTCACCCCTCCACTTT
CATSRDLEGEGSPLHF
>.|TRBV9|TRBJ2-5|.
TGTGCCAGCAGCTTCCGAGCGTCCGTGACAAAAGAGACCCAGTACTTC
CASSFRASVTKETQYF
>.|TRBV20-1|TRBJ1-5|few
TGCAGTGCTAGAGATCTGCGGGGCTTGGGCAATCAGCCCCAGCATTTT
CSARDLRGLGNQPQHF
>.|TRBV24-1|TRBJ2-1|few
TGTGCCACCAGTGAGGGCAGGAGTTACAATGAGCAGTTCTTC
CATSEGRSYNEQFF
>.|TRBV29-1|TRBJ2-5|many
TGCAGCGTCGCAGGGATTTGGGGAGAGACCCAGTACTTC
CSVAGIWGETQYF
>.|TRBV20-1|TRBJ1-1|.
TGCAGTGCCCTGGACACGAACACTGAAGCTTTCTTT
CSALDTNTEAFF
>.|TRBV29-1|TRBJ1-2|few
TGCAGCGTTGAAGCCCAACAGGGCCCGTGGTATGGCTACACCTTC
CSVEAQQGPWYGYTF
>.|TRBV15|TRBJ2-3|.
TGTGCCACCAGCAGGGGTTCATGGACAGATACGCAGTATTTT
CATSRGSWTDTQYF
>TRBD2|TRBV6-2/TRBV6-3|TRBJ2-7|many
TGTGCCAGCAGTTACTCGATGCGGACTAGCGGACTCTACGAGCAGTACTTC
CASSYSMRTSGLYEQYF
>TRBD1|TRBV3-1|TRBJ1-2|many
TGTGCCAGCAGCCAAGGAGCCCAGGGGGCTAACTATGGCTACACCTTC
CASSQGAQGANYGYTF
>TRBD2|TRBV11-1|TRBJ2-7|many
TGTGCCAGCAGCAAGGACGGGACTAGCGGGCCGTCGGGCTCCTACGAGCAGTACTTC
CASSKDGTSGPSGSYEQYF
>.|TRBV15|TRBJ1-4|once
TGTGCCACCAGCAGCGGGGGAGGATACGAAAAACTGTTTTTT
CATSSGGGYEKLFF
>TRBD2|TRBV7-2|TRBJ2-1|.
TGTGCCAGCAGCGACCGCCTAGCGGGGGGGCGCAATGAGCAGTTCTTC
CASSDRLAGGRNEQFF
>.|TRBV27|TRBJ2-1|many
TGTGCCAGCAGCATGCTTGGGGGATACAATGAGCAGTTCTTC
CASSMLGGYNEQFF
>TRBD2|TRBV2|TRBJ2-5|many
TGTGCCAGCAGTGTCGGGCGGGAGGGCCAAGAGACCCAGTACTTC
CASSVGREGQETQYF
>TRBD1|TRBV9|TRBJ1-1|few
TGTGCCAGCAGCCCAGGACAGGGGCCCACTGAAGCTTTCTTT
CASSPGQGPTEAFF
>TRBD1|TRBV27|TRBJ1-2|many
TGTGCCAGCAGTTACGGACAGGGAAACGGTGGCTACACCTTC
CASSYGQGNGGYTF
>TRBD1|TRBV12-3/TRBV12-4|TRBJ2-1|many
TGTGCCAGCAGCAGGACAGGTAAATGGGACAATGAGCAGTTCTTC
CASSRTGKWDNEQFF
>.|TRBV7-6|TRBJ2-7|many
TGTGCCAGCAGCCCCGCCCGGGCCGACTACGAGCAGTACTTC
CASSPARADYEQYF
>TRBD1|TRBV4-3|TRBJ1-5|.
TGCGCCAGCAGCCAAGATTACAGGGGTGGACAGCCCCAGCATTTT
CASSQDYRGGQPQHF
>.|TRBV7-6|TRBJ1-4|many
TGTGCCAGCAGCCCCGAGTACTCTCTTAGTGAAAAACTGTTTTTT
CASSPEYSLSEKLFF
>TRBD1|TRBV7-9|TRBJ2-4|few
TGTGCCAGCAGCTTAGGGGACAGAAAAAACATTCAGTACTTC
CASSLGDRKNIQYF
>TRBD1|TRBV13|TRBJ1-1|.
TGTGCCAGCAGCTCCTGGTTACAGGGGGCGTACACTGAAGCTTTCTTT
CASSSWLQGAYTEAFF
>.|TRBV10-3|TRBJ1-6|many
TGTGCCATCAGTGAGACCCCAGATTCACCCCTCCACTTT
CAISETPDSPLHF
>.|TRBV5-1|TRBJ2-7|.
TGCGCCAGCAGCACCGGGACGGTACCCTACGAGCAGTACTTC
CASSTGTVPYEQYF
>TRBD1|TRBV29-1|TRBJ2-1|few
TGCAGCACTAGACAGGGAGTCGATGAGCAGTTCTTC
CSTRQGVDEQFF
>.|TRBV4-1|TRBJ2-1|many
TGCGCCAGCAGCCAGGACGGGGGAGGATCCTACAATGAGCAGTTCTTC
CASSQDGGGSYNEQFF
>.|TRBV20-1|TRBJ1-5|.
TGCAGTGCTAGAGGCACAGACGCTCAGCCCCAGCATTTT
CSARGTDAQPQHF
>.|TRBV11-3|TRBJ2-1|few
TGTGCCAGCAGCCCCCGTGGGGAGCGCGACAATGAGCAGTTCTTC
CASSPRGERDNEQFF
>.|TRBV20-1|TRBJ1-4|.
TGCAGTGCAACTACAGGGTTCTATGGTAATGAAAAACTGTTTTTT
CSATTGFYGNEKLFF
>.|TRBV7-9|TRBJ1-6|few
TGTGCCAGCGTGCCGGGACCGTCTAATTCACCCCTCCACTTT
CASVPGPSNSPLHF
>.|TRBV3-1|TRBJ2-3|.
TGTGCCAGCAGCCAAGATTTACCGAACTTAGATACGCAGTATTTT
CASSQDLPNLDTQYF
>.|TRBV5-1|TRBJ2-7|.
TGCGCCAGCAGCACCACAGGGCCCTCCTACGAGCAGTACTTC
CASSTTGPSYEQYF
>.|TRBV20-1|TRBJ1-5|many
TGCAGTGCTCTGGGACCCGTCCTCGGGAGCAATCAGCCCCAGCATTTT
CSALGPVLGSNQPQHF
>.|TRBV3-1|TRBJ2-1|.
TGTGCCAGCAGCCAAGGTCGGGCCTACAATGAGCAGTTCTTC
CASSQGRAYNEQFF
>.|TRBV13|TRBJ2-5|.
TGTGCCAGCAGGAGAGGGGTCCAAGAGACCCAGTACTTC
CASRRGVQETQYF
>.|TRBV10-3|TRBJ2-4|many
TGTGCCATCAGTGAGTTCCATCACGCGAACATTCAGTACTTC
CAISEFHHANIQYF
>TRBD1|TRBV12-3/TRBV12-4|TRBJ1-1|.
TGTGCCAGCAGTCCGACTACAGGGGGTGAAGCTTTCTTT
CASSPTTGGEAFF
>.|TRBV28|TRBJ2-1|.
TGTGCCAGCAGTTTGTCAGGGAGAAACAATGAGCAGTTCTTC
CASSLSGRNNEQFF
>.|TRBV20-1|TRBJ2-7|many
TGCAGTGCTAGAGTTGACGGCCGCTCCTACGAGCAGTACTTC
CSARVDGRSYEQYF
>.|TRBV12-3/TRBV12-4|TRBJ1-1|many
TGTGCCAGCAGTCGACCCACGGGAGAAGCTTTCTTT
CASSRPTGEAFF
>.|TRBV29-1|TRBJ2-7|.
TGCAGCGCTGAGAACCCCAGGAGCTACGAGCAGTACTTC
CSAENPRSYEQYF
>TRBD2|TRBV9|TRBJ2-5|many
TGTGCCAGCAGCGTTCGGGAGGAAGAGACCCAGTACTTC
CASSVREEETQYF
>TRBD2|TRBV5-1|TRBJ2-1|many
TGCGCCAGCAGCCGAGGTTGGGGACTAGCGGGAAAGAATGAGCAGTTCTTC
CASSRGWGLAGKNEQFF
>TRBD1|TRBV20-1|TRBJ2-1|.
TGCAGTGCTAGAGCTGCGGACAGGGTCGATGAGCAGTTCTTC
CSARAADRVDEQFF